This entry lists 10 T cell receptor beta chains sequenced from one sample in a study of graft-versus-host responses after intestinal transplantation. The repertoire was sequenced with immunoSEQ multiplex PCR; TCRdb's copy has only in-frame clones and lacks some. The sample includes tens of thousands of clones, about 90% of them seen just once. Antigens of these TCRs are unknown. This sample comprised unstimulated CD8+ T cells sorted from spleen or lymph node cells, obtained before transplant. The receptors were gathered from a human donor who was the organ donor for an intestinal transplant.

This clone came up once. This chain uses TRBV6-4 with TRBJ2-3, with 9 bases identical to TRBD2. J gave up 1 base and V 5 bases, and 1 base lay outside the gene matches. Germline CDR1 reads MRHNA; CDR2 reads SNTAGT. The CDR3 consists of 14 residues. The CDR3 reads CASSQRGGTDTQYF. The CDR3 DNA reads TGTGCCAGCAGTCAGCGGGGGGGCACAGATACGCAGTATTTT.

The genes are TRBV7-9 and TRBJ2-7, with a possible D match to TRBD1 (6 bases). The V end was cut by 5 bases, the J end by 7 bases, with 15 bases between. This CDR3 is 13 amino acids long. Germline CDR1 reads SEHNR; CDR2 reads FQNEAQ (reference sequence). The CDR3 DNA follows: TGTGCCAGCAGCCCTCCGACAGGTTTGGAGCAGTACGTC. This gives the protein CASSPPTGLEQYV.

The rearrangement uses TRBV15 and TRBJ1-5; possibly TRBD1 for D (6 bases). CDR3 length equals 18 residues. CDR1 is LNHNV and CDR2 is YYDKDF in the germline V gene (reference sequence). V was pared by 3 bases and J by 8 bases, with 26 bases between. In nucleotides, the CDR3 is TGTGCCACCAGCAGGAGGACAGTTAATCAGTGGGGTTATGAGCCCCAGCATTTT. This encodes CATSRRTVNQWGYEPQHF.

V is TRBV30 and J is TRBJ2-2, with D possibly being TRBD1 (7 bases). From germline, CDR1 is GTSNPN and CDR2 SVGIG (reference sequence). This CDR3 region has 14 residues. The ends were cut back, 2 bases at V and 7 bases at J, with 14 bases in the middle. The CDR3 nucleotides are TGTGCCTGGAGTAGGGGGCGGGGCCACGGGGAGCTGTTTTTT. Protein sequence: CAWSRGRGHGELFF. The variable domain in full, with the rest retrieved from reference TRBV30 and TRBJ2-2, is SQTIHQWPATLVQPVGSPLSLECTVEGTSNPNLYWYRQAAGRGLQLLFYSVGIGQISSEVPQNLSASRPQDRQFILSSKKLLLSDSGFYLCAWSRGRGHGELFFGEGSRLTVL.

The chain couples TRBV5-1 to TRBJ2-1; D possibly corresponds to TRBD2 (5 bases). Germline V gene lookup returns CDR1 SGHRS and CDR2 YFSETQ. This CDR3 is 13 amino acids long. V lost 5 bases and J 8 bases, leaving 14 bases between the germline ends. The CDR3 loop reads CASRGDLRYEQFF. DNA of the CDR3: TGCGCCAGCAGGGGAGACTTGCGCTATGAGCAGTTCTTC. Together with reference TRBV5-1 and TRBJ2-1, the CDR3 gives the full variable domain: KAGVTQTPRYLIKTRGQQVTLSCSPISGHRSVSWYQQTPGQGLQFLFEYFSETQRNKGNFPGRFSGRQFSNSRSEMNVSTLELGDSALYLCASRGDLRYEQFFGPGTRLTVL.

There are a few counts of this clone. For the CDR3, the DNA is TGTGCCAGCAGCCCTCCTTCGGGGACAGGAAGAAACACCATATATTTT. This translates into CASSPPSGTGRNTIYF. V gene TRBV7-9 combines with J gene TRBJ1-3; 8 bases map to TRBD1. Germline CDR1 reads SEHNR; CDR2 reads FQNEAQ (reference sequence). Germline trimming cut 5 bases from V and 5 bases from J; bases unmatched to any gene: 11. This CDR3 is 16 amino acids long.

The rearrangement uses TRBV29-1 and TRBJ2-1; 8 bases are shared with TRBD2. Per germline, CDR1 SQVTM and CDR2 ANQGSEA. This CDR3 is 16 amino acids long. Unmatched junction bases numbered 12, after V lost 8 bases and J lost 0 bases. The CDR3 loop is CSCGGLDYSSYNEQFF. CDR3 in DNA: TGCAGCTGCGGGGGGTTAGATTATAGCTCCTACAATGAGCAGTTCTTC.

The chain joins TRBV28 to TRBJ2-1; D is possibly TRBD2 (5 bases). V was clipped by 2 bases and J by 8 bases, with 22 bases between them. The CDR3 sequence is 17 residues long. Per germline, CDR1 MDHEN and CDR2 SYDVKM. The CDR3 is CASSLGVGVGRVDEQFF. Here the CDR3 DNA reads TGTGCCAGCAGTTTAGGGGTCGGAGTTGGGCGGGTGGATGAGCAGTTCTTC.

The V and J genes are TRBV27 and TRBJ2-1, with D hard to call. The V end lost 5 bases, the J end lost 3 bases, and 8 bases lay between the germline ends. In germline, CDR1 is MNHEY, CDR2 SMNVEV (reference sequence). This CDR3 spans 13 amino acids. The CDR3 sequence: CASSLGIYNEQFF. The CDR3 coding sequence is TGTGCCAGCAGTCTAGGTATCTACAATGAGCAGTTCTTC.

The CDR3 DNA reads as TGTGCCAGCAGCCCTTTGACAGGGGTGAACACTGAAGCTTTCTTT. Residues: CASSPLTGVNTEAFF. This rearrangement joins TRBV7-6 to TRBJ1-1; 8 nucleotides line up with TRBD1. V dropped 5 bases and J dropped 0; count of bases not matched to a gene: 5. Germline CDR1 reads SGHVS; CDR2 reads FNYEAQ. The CDR3 length is 15 residues. Full variable domain (remainder filled in from reference TRBV7-6 and TRBJ1-1): GAGVSQSPRYKVTKRGQDVALRCDPISGHVSLYWYRQALGQGPEFLTYFNYEAQQDKSGLPNDRFSAERPEGSISTLTIQRTEQRDSAMYRCASSPLTGVNTEAFFGQGTRLTVV.